This T cell receptor (beta chain) was sequenced during a study of shared clonotypes between healthy human individuals (dated by TCRdb to the early 2020s). About the full investigation: A few men and two women, aged 18 to 49 years, made up the cohort. For each donor, three plates each were used for CD4 naive and CD4 memory, two plates were used for CD8 naive, and one plate was used for CD8 memory. To estimate repertoire size and how much clonotypes are shared between individuals, the study performed deep sequencing of blood TCR repertoires from 4 to 6 healthy adults. To increase sequencing depth and limit assay-specific biases, different laboratories used diverse techniques to prepare libraries and sequence TCR repertoires. Each donor's leukapheresis produced roughly between about 0.9 and 9.5 billion PBMCs.

General study outcomes and caveats: When a few donors were compared, the shared fraction of clonotypes was around 5% for naive CD4, approximately 3.5% for naive CD8, roughly 2.5% for memory CD4, and under 0.5% for memory CD8. Larger estimated clonotype richness was generally found for naive subsets than for memory subsets. Because the study included a small number of donors, the genetic and exposure-history diversity represented was limited. Rarefaction of sorted-subset datasets indicated incomplete sequencing despite the large sequencing depth. Sampling was restricted to blood, and TCR repertoires in tissue are likely to differ from TCR repertoires in blood. Based on pairwise subsampling, the degree of clonotype sharing among donors was expected to be affected by sequencing depth. Higher generation probabilities were observed for clonotypes shared by all four sorted-subset donors than for non-shared clonotypes.

The CDR3 measures 13 amino acids from cysteine to phenylalanine. Only the CDR3 DNA stays, 39 bases, in frame from base 1. At the junction V is shortened by 1 base and J by 1 base, with 7 bases in between. The germline V gene encodes CDR1 SQVTM and CDR2 ANQGSEA. Healthy HIV-negative adults with no recently reported acute infections or vaccinations were included as donors. Every donor was a Caucasian adult living in Nashville, Tennessee, USA. CD4+ T cells were enriched through magnetic negative selection, after which naive cells were positively selected on CD45RA and the remaining negative fraction served as the memory subset. Blood was collected by leukapheresis, and PBMCs were isolated by Ficoll-Histopaque density gradient centrifugation and then cryopreserved in liquid nitrogen vapor phase. Analytical flow cytometry was used to check the purity and quantity of each magnetically sorted T cell population. Genomic DNA was isolated from every sorted fraction and measured by UV absorbance on a Nanodrop 2000c.

TCR CDR3 regions were amplified from genomic DNA by multiplex PCR using the deep immunoSEQ assay. Genomic DNA extracted from each cell subset was distributed evenly over all wells of several immunoSEQ 96-well plates, and each plate served as one replicate. For sorted subsets, each replicate PCR was loaded with roughly 200 ng genomic DNA, equivalent to 30,000 to 35,000 T cell genomes. The purified libraries were quantified using a Qubit 3.0 fluorometer, sized with a Bioanalyzer 2100, and then quantified again using the KAPA Library Quantification kit. Every immunoSEQ 96-well plate was sequenced on a separate single-read 150-cycle Illumina NextSeq 550 flow cell. As for the original processing: Because the immunoSEQ output held only junctional sequences and lacked quality scores, the filtering could not match the filtering applied to full-length reads. Sequences were annotated with PyIR, a Python wrapper for IgBLAST v1.9, and V/J genes and CDR3 were assigned using IMGT germline references. Reads were removed for weak V/J assignments (E-value above 1e-6), missing CDR3, stop codons, out-of-frame junctions, or ambiguous translated residues. V3J clonotypes were defined by identical inferred V gene, J gene, and CDR3 amino acid sequence. Percentage overlap between repertoires was computed as shared unique clonotypes divided by the size of the smaller repertoire. Repertoire richness was assessed with RTK rarefaction, the Chao1 estimator, and Recon v2.1 estimates of unobserved clonotypes. Generation probabilities for all TCRbeta clonotypes obtained by the gDNA method from a few donors were computed using OLGA. TCRdb took this table from immuneACCESS and kept in-frame rearrangements with V and J called. Such tables lack part of the clones; where checked against another copy, unresolved V genes explain under half of the gap, and the rest is unexplained. V and J calls and clone size are given by that table; D and trimming were obtained from the DNA. The sample table lists approximately 2.4 million clones, approximately 96% of them with a count of one. The ten top clones hold roughly 0.13% of the sample.

This clone was counted a single time. It lacks a known antigen. No clone much larger than this one lies a single base away; base qualities are absent. Distinct nucleotide sequences in the sample also encode this CDR3. Sequences were obtained from naive CD4+ T cells sorted from blood. The meaning of the sample's cell subset or site label: CD45RA+ positively selected. The origin of this receptor is a man aged 18-30 years in good health. This sequence uses TRBV29-1 and TRBJ2-5, with the D gene not clear enough to name. The bases read TGCAGCGTTGAAGTCACAGCCCAAGAGACCCAGTACTTC. Translated, it gives CSVEVTAQETQYF.